In its sample, the clone carrying this TCR beta chain was seen a few times. Its antigen remains unidentified. These data are taken from a study of identical twins. Study conclusions and caveats: The study found weaker excess twin sharing in beta out-of-frame sequences. Out-of-frame alpha sequences common to twins exhibited an excess of low generation probability. The authors drew conclusions from cross-sectional statistical analysis rather than following the same donors.

Trimming took 5 bases from V and 5 from J; bases not matched to a gene: 8. The CDR3 sequence is 14 residues long. CDR1 is LGHDT and CDR2 is YNNKEL in the germline V gene (reference sequence). Template switching added a universal primer binding site, and final cDNA carried unique molecular identifiers. Each CDR3 protein gets one entry after TCRdb re-called the 5' RACE reads with MiXCR. The sample shows about 530,000 distinct CDR3 sequences, around 15% of them seen only once. The data also belong to a second study, concerning yellow fever vaccine responses in identical twins.

This sequence originates from a woman aged 18-29 years in good health. This chain joins TRBV3-1 and TRBJ2-5, with 7 bases lining up with TRBD2. Sequencing was performed on CD4+ T cells sorted from blood. The CDR3 nucleotides are TGTGCCAGCAGCAAAAGACTAGCTCAGGAGACCCAGTACTTC. Amino acids: CASSKRLAQETQYF.